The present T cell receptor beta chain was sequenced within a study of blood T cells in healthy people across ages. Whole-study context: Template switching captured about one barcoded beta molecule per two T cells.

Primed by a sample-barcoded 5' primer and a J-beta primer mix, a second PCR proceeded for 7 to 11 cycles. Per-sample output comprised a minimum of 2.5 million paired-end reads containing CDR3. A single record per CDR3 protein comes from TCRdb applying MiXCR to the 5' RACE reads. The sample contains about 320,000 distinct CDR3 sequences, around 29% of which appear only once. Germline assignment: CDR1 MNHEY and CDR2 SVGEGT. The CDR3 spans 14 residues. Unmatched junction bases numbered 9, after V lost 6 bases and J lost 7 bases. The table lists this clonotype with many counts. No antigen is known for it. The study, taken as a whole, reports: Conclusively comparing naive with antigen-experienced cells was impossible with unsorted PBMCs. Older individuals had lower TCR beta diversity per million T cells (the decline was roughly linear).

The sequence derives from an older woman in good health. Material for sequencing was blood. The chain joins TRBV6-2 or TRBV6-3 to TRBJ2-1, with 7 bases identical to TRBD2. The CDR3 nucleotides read TGTGCCAGCAGCCTCGGGGGGACTAAAAATGAGCAGTTCTTC. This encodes CASSLGGTKNEQFF.